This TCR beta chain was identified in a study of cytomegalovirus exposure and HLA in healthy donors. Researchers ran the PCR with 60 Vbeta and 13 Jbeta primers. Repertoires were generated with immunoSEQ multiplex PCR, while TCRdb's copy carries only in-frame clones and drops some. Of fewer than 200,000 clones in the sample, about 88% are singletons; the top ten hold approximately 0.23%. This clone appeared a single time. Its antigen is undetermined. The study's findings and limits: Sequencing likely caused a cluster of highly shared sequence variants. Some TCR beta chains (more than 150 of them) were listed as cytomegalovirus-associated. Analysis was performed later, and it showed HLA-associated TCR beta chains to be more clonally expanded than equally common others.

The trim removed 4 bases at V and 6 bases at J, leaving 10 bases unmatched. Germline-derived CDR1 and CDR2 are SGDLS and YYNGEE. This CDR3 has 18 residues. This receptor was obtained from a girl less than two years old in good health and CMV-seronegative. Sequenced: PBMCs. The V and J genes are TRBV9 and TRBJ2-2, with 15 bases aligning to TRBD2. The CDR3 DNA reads TGTGCCAGCAGCCTCACCGGGACTAGCGGGAGGACCGCCGGGGAGCTGTTTTTT. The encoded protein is CASSLTGTSGRTAGELFF.